Below, 32 T cell receptor beta chains from the same sample are listed, as sequenced in a study of follicular helper T cells after annual influenza vaccination. Regarding time point: 2015-2016 season, pre-vaccination. The assay was immunoSEQ multiplex PCR, and TCRdb's table has in-frame clones only and misses some. The repertoire holds more than 9,500 clones, with 80% as singletons. This specimen consisted of CXCR5+ CD38- circulating T follicular helper cells from blood, obtained on the day of influenza vaccination. Subset in this sample: circulating Tfh, non-naive CD4+CXCR5+PD-1+ (ICOS+CD38+ or ICOS-CD38-). These receptors all come from an adult who received the influenza vaccine.

The gene calls are TRBV6-5 and TRBJ1-6; tentative D call: TRBD1 (6 bases). CDR3 length: 14 residues. Germline V gene data show CDR1 as MNHEY and CDR2 as SVGAGI. The V end lost 5 bases, the J end lost 7 bases, and 12 bases lay between the germline ends. As DNA, the CDR3 is TGTGCCAGCAGTCCCGACAGGAGAAATTCACCCCTCCACTTT. Translation gives CASSPDRRNSPLHF.

This chain uses TRBV7-2 with TRBJ2-5; the D gene is possibly TRBD1 (5 bases). V was shortened by 5 bases and J by 1 base, with 11 bases between the two germline ends. The germline CDR1 and CDR2 sequences are SGHTA and FQGNSA. This CDR3 is 14 amino acids long. The CDR3 DNA follows: TGTGCCAGCAGCCCAGGGCCGATCCAAGAGACCCAGTACTTC. Amino acid sequence: CASSPGPIQETQYF.

This chain links TRBV28 with TRBJ1-4; the D is unclear. Between the trimmed V and J ends, which lost 6 bases and 4 bases, there was a span of 12 bases. The CDR3 contains 14 residues. CDR1 and CDR2 from the germline V gene are MDHEN and SYDVKM. The DNA of the CDR3 is TGTGCCAGCAGACCTACTAGTCATAATGAAAAACTGTTTTTT. Protein product: CASRPTSHNEKLFF.

The chain carries TRBV28 and TRBJ2-7, with a weak D call TRBD1 (6 bases). The CDR3 is 11 amino acids. In germline, CDR1 is MDHEN, CDR2 SYDVKM. V lost 10 bases, J lost 2 bases, and 9 bases lay in between. Here the CDR3 reads CATEGAYEQYF. CDR3 coding DNA: TGTGCCACTGAGGGGGCCTACGAGCAGTACTTC.

The rearrangement uses TRBV5-1 and TRBJ2-3, with D perhaps matching TRBD1 (5 bases). Looked up from germline, CDR1 is SGHRS and CDR2 is YFSETQ. This CDR3 region has 17 residues. V lost 2 bases, J lost 4 bases, and 20 bases lay in between. The CDR3 DNA reads as TGCGCCAGCAGCTTTCCTCCAGGGTTCGTCGGTTCAGATACGCAGTATTTT. Amino acid sequence: CASSFPPGFVGSDTQYF.

The chain has TRBV7-2 and TRBJ1-4; TRBD1 matches 9 bases. J lost 7 bases, V lost 1 base, and 10 bases had no gene match. Germline V CDR1 and CDR2: SGHTA, FQGNSA. CDR3 size: 17 residues. This CDR3 is CASSLGARTGVTEKLFF. As DNA, the CDR3 is TGTGCCAGCAGCTTAGGGGCCCGGACAGGGGTTACTGAAAAACTGTTTTTT. Full variable domain (outside the CDR3, taken from reference TRBV7-2 and TRBJ1-4): GAGVSQSPSNKVTEKGKDVELRCDPISGHTALYWYRQSLGQGLEFLIYFQGNSAPDKSGLPSDRFSAERTGGSVSTLTIQRTQQEDSAVYLCASSLGARTGVTEKLFFGSGTQLSVL.

This clone was seen only a few times. The genes are TRBV28 and TRBJ1-5; 7 bases line up with TRBD1. The CDR3 runs 14 residues. J was trimmed by 0 bases and V by 8 bases; bases with no gene match: 4. Germline V lookup: CDR1 MDHEN, CDR2 SYDVKM. CDR3 in DNA: TGTGCCAGCCAGACAGGGCATAGCAATCAGCCCCAGCATTTT. This codes for CASQTGHSNQPQHF.

The V gene is TRBV15, the J gene TRBJ1-1; D is undetermined. The CDR3 is 15 residues long. Deletions cut 1 base from V and 0 bases from J, with 9 bases between. Germline V gene data show CDR1 as LNHNV and CDR2 as YYDKDF (reference sequence). The DNA of the CDR3 is TGTGCCACCAGCAGAGCAGGCAGAATGAACACTGAAGCTTTCTTT. This sequence encodes CATSRAGRMNTEAFF. The full variable domain, its missing parts supplied by reference TRBV15 and TRBJ1-1, is DAMVIQNPRYQVTQFGKPVTLSCSQTLNHNVMYWYQQKSSQAPKLLFHYYDKDFNNEADTPDNFQSRRPNTSFCFLDIRSPGLGDTAMYLCATSRAGRMNTEAFFGQGTRLTVV.

The rearrangement links TRBV28 to TRBJ2-7; D is undetermined. Between the trimmed V and J ends, which lost 8 bases and 6 bases, there was a span of 14 bases. This CDR3 has 12 residues. In germline, CDR1 is MDHEN, CDR2 SYDVKM. CDR3 coding DNA: TGTGCCAGCGCGCCGGTTGGCCGCGAGCAGTACTTC. As protein: CASAPVGREQYF. Combining the CDR3 with reference TRBV28 and TRBJ2-7 gives the whole variable domain DVKVTQSSRYLVKRTGEKVFLECVQDMDHENMFWYRQDPGLGLRLIYFSYDVKMKEKGDIPEGYSVSREKKERFSLILESASTNQTSMYLCASAPVGREQYFGPGTRLTVT.

J is TRBJ2-5 and V is TRBV15; D is uncertain. The V end was cut by 0 bases, the J end by 1 base, with 6 bases between. The CDR3 is made up of 14 amino acids. Germline V lookup: CDR1 LNHNV, CDR2 YYDKDF (reference sequence). DNA for the CDR3: TGTGCCACCAGCAGAGATCGGAGCCAAGAGACCCAGTACTTC. Protein sequence: CATSRDRSQETQYF.

V usage is TRBV7-2 and J usage is TRBJ1-2, with D uncertain. The CDR3 runs 11 residues. Trimming left V 9 bases short and J 8 bases short, with 13 bases between. Looked up from germline, CDR1 is SGHTA and CDR2 is FQGNSA. In nucleotides, the CDR3 is TGTGCCAGTCGCCAAGGAAGGGGCTACACCTTC. Encoded protein: CASRQGRGYTF. Full variable domain (rest looked up from reference TRBV7-2 and TRBJ1-2): GAGVSQSPSNKVTEKGKDVELRCDPISGHTALYWYRQSLGQGLEFLIYFQGNSAPDKSGLPSDRFSAERTGGSVSTLTIQRTQQEDSAVYLCASRQGRGYTFGSGTRLTVV.

V is TRBV5-5 and J is TRBJ1-4; D is perhaps TRBD1 (5 bases). Germline CDR1 is SGHKS and CDR2 is YYEKEE (reference sequence). V shed 6 bases and J shed 6 bases, with 18 bases lying between them. The length of the CDR3 is 15 residues. CDR3 region: CASTPGRGGYEKLFF. The CDR3 DNA follows: TGTGCCAGCACCCCAGGCCGGGGGGGTTATGAAAAACTGTTTTTT. Using reference TRBV5-5 and TRBJ1-4 for the parts outside the CDR3, the full variable domain is DAGVTQSPTHLIKTRGQQVTLRCSPISGHKSVSWYQQVLGQGPQFIFQYYEKEERGRGNFPDRFSARQFPNYSSELNVNALLLGDSALYLCASTPGRGGYEKLFFGSGTQLSVL.

The chain is built from TRBV18 and TRBJ2-7, with 7 bases identical to TRBD2. The length of the CDR3 is 14 residues. Germline CDR1 is KGHSH and CDR2 is LQKENI. V lost 6 bases, J lost 2 bases, and 7 bases stayed unmatched. The chain's CDR3 is CASSTGGNTYEQYF. The CDR3 nucleotides read TGTGCCAGCTCCACGGGAGGAAACACCTACGAGCAGTACTTC.

This clone was observed a few times. V is TRBV30 and J is TRBJ2-7; maybe TRBD2 (6 bases). Germline V gene data show CDR1 as GTSNPN and CDR2 as SVGIG (reference sequence). The CDR3 is 14 residues long. V was trimmed by 0 bases and J by 3 bases, leaving 12 bases between them. The CDR3 loop is CAWSVQAGNYEQYF. Written as DNA, the CDR3 is TGTGCCTGGAGTGTACAGGCGGGAAACTACGAGCAGTACTTC. Using reference TRBV30 and TRBJ2-7 for the parts outside the CDR3, the full variable domain is SQTIHQWPATLVQPVGSPLSLECTVEGTSNPNLYWYRQAAGRGLQLLFYSVGIGQISSEVPQNLSASRPQDRQFILSSKKLLLSDSGFYLCAWSVQAGNYEQYFGPGTRLTVT.

The chain recombines TRBV19 with TRBJ2-1; 10 bases line up with TRBD2. The CDR3 spans 14 residues. CDR1 is LNHDA, CDR2 SQIVND, per germline (reference sequence). V shed 5 bases, J shed 5 bases, and the junction held 3 bases outside the gene matches. The CDR3 DNA follows: TGTGCCAGTAGTTGGACTAGCGGCGACAATGAGCAGTTCTTC. Its translation: CASSWTSGDNEQFF.

The V call is TRBV28, the J call TRBJ1-5; D unclear. Germline-derived CDR1 and CDR2 are MDHEN and SYDVKM. Trimming cost V 4 bases and J 5 bases, with 6 bases left between them. CDR3 length: 12 amino acids. The CDR3 DNA reads as TGTGCCAGCAGTTACCTTCATCAGCCCCAGCATTTT. Translated, it gives CASSYLHQPQHF. Supplemented by reference TRBV28 and TRBJ1-5, the full variable domain reads DVKVTQSSRYLVKRTGEKVFLECVQDMDHENMFWYRQDPGLGLRLIYFSYDVKMKEKGDIPEGYSVSREKKERFSLILESASTNQTSMYLCASSYLHQPQHFGDGTRLSIL.

The table lists this clone with a few counts. The genes are TRBV5-6 and TRBJ1-6; D might be TRBD1 (6 bases). Trimming removed 0 bases at V and 2 bases at J, with 12 bases between. The CDR3 extends over 17 amino acids. Looked up from germline, CDR1 is SGHDT and CDR2 is YYEEEE. The CDR3 loop is CASSLAQGITYNSPLHF. For the CDR3, the DNA is TGTGCCAGCAGCTTGGCACAGGGAATCACCTATAATTCACCCCTCCACTTT.

The chain joins TRBV14 to TRBJ2-7, with D unclear. The V gene's germline CDR1 is SGHDN and CDR2 FVKESK. The V gene lost 0 bases and the J gene lost 6 bases, with 18 bases spanning the gap. The CDR3 spans 16 residues. The CDR3: CASSQDLSQPAAEQYF. Here the CDR3 DNA reads TGTGCCAGCAGCCAAGATCTCTCGCAGCCCGCAGCCGAGCAGTACTTC.

This clone was seen just once. The junction departs from the called germline gene at one end, perhaps through a read error. J is TRBJ2-3 and V is TRBV27, with 15 bases that match TRBD2. Germline CDR1 and CDR2: MNHEY and SMNVEV (reference sequence). The CDR3 length is 14 residues. The CDR3 DNA sequence: TGTGCCAGCAGTCCTAGTGGACTAGCGGGGGGGCCTGGTTTT. Its translation is CASSPSGLAGGPGF.

The J gene is TRBJ1-4, the V gene TRBV7-2, with TRBD1 identical over 8 bases. CDR1 is SGHTA and CDR2 is FQGNSA in the germline V gene. The CDR3 loop spans 15 amino acids. J was trimmed by 6 bases and V by 3 bases; bases with no gene match: 6. CDR3 protein: CASSFWTGKDEKLFF. The DNA of the CDR3 is TGTGCCAGCAGCTTTTGGACAGGGAAAGATGAAAAACTGTTTTTT.

The V call is TRBV18, the J call TRBJ1-1; no firm D call. Per germline, CDR1 KGHSH and CDR2 LQKENI. Between the trimmed V and J ends, which lost 3 bases and 1 base, there was a span of 9 bases. The CDR3 totals 14 residues. The CDR3 DNA is TGTGCCAGCTCACCGTCGGACGGGAACACTGAAGCTTTCTTT. Translation: CASSPSDGNTEAFF.

J is TRBJ2-1 and V is TRBV28, with D tentatively TRBD2 (6 bases). CDR3 length: 11 amino acids. The V gene's germline CDR1 is MDHEN and CDR2 SYDVKM. V lost 11 bases to trimming and J lost 5 bases, with 10 bases between them. The CDR3 sequence: CAGGGHNEQFF. The CDR3 DNA sequence: TGTGCCGGGGGAGGTCACAATGAGCAGTTCTTC.

V is TRBV7-2 and J is TRBJ2-5; TRBD1 might be the D (5 bases). Germline V gene sequence: CDR1 SGHTA, CDR2 FQGNSA. V dropped 0 bases and J dropped 7 bases, with 15 bases sitting between them. The CDR3 runs to 15 residues. This CDR3 reads CASSLAGQGGGTQYF. Here the CDR3 DNA reads TGTGCCAGCAGCTTAGCGGGCCAGGGTGGCGGGACCCAGTACTTC.

The chain joins TRBV15 to TRBJ2-3; the match to TRBD2 covers 8 bases. The CDR3 consists of 15 residues. CDR1 is LNHNV, CDR2 YYDKDF, per germline (reference sequence). The J segment lost 2 bases and the V segment lost 3 bases, leaving 4 bases of the junction unmatched. CDR3 sequence: CATSRTAGATDTQYF. DNA of the CDR3: TGTGCCACCAGCAGGACAGCGGGGGCCACAGATACGCAGTATTTT.

This chain joins TRBV5-4 and TRBJ2-5; D perhaps matches TRBD1 (6 bases). Germline V CDR1 and CDR2: SGHNT, YYREEE (reference sequence). The CDR3 runs 18 residues. Trimming removed 1 base from V and 3 bases from J, with 22 bases in between. The CDR3, as DNA: TGTGCCAGCAGCTTGTTCGGGACATTGGGACATGGGGAAGAGACCCAGTACTTC. It specifies CASSLFGTLGHGEETQYF. The full variable domain, its missing parts supplied by reference TRBV5-4 and TRBJ2-5, is ETGVTQSPTHLIKTRGQQVTLRCSSQSGHNTVSWYQQALGQGPQFIFQYYREEENGRGNFPPRFSGLQFPNYSSELNVNALELDDSALYLCASSLFGTLGHGEETQYFGPGTRLLVL.

The chain couples TRBV7-2 to TRBJ1-3; TRBD1 aligns across 10 bases. Trimming removed 4 bases from V and 0 bases from J; junction bases left unmatched: 3. Germline CDR1 reads SGHTA; CDR2 reads FQGNSA. CDR3 length: 16 residues. The CDR3: CASSSRQGASGNTIYF. Here the CDR3 DNA reads TGTGCCAGCAGCTCAAGACAGGGGGCCTCTGGAAACACCATATATTTT.

V usage is TRBV19 and J usage is TRBJ1-2; perhaps TRBD1 as D (5 bases). This CDR3 is built from 14 residues. Germline V gene lookup returns CDR1 LNHDA and CDR2 SQIVND (reference sequence). The V gene lost 10 bases and the J gene lost 2 bases, with 17 bases spanning the gap. This CDR3 is CATAFSGKNYGYTF. CDR3 bases: TGTGCCACCGCTTTTTCAGGGAAAAACTATGGCTACACCTTC.

The chain combines TRBV6-5 with TRBJ2-3; D remains unclear. V lost 5 bases to trimming and J lost 0 bases, with 9 bases between them. CDR3 length: 14 residues. The V gene's germline CDR1 is MNHEY and CDR2 SVGAGI. The CDR3 nucleotides are TGTGCCAGCAGTCACCCAGTAAGCACAGATACGCAGTATTTT. It yields the protein CASSHPVSTDTQYF.

Concerning this clone: Additional DNA sequences in this sample encode the identical CDR3. The chain has TRBV7-2 and TRBJ2-7, with TRBD2 identical over 9 bases. Germline CDR1 reads SGHTA; CDR2 reads FQGNSA. The CDR3 consists of 15 residues. J gave up 4 bases and V 2 bases, and 6 bases lay outside the gene matches. CDR3 residues: CASSLWAGGTYEQYF. In DNA, the CDR3 is TGTGCCAGCAGCTTATGGGCGGGGGGGACTTACGAGCAGTACTTC.

The chain joins TRBV9 to TRBJ2-3; D is uncertain. Germline-derived CDR1 and CDR2 are SGDLS and YYNGEE. With 0 bases removed from V and 2 bases from J, the gap between germline ends came to 1 base. This CDR3 contains 12 residues. The CDR3 sequence is CASSVDTDTQYF. The CDR3 DNA reads TGTGCCAGCAGCGTAGACACAGATACGCAGTATTTT.

This chain connects TRBV11-2 to TRBJ2-7, with 13 bases lining up with TRBD2. V lost 2 bases, J lost 0 bases, and 7 bases stayed unmatched. The CDR3 covers 18 residues. Germline CDR1 reads SGHAT; CDR2 reads FQNNGV. Here the CDR3 reads CASSLLATSGGPSYEQYF. The CDR3 DNA reads TGTGCCAGCAGCTTATTGGCGACTAGCGGGGGGCCCTCCTACGAGCAGTACTTC. Based on the CDR3 plus reference TRBV11-2 and TRBJ2-7, the full variable domain is EAGVAQSPRYKIIEKRQSVAFWCNPISGHATLYWYQQILGQGPKLLIQFQNNGVVDDSQLPKDRFSAERLKGVDSTLKIQPAKLEDSAVYLCASSLLATSGGPSYEQYFGPGTRLTVT.

The V call is TRBV11-2, the J call TRBJ2-3; the D gene is possibly TRBD1 (6 bases). Germline CDR1 SGHAT, CDR2 FQNNGV. The CDR3 is 15 amino acids. V lost 5 bases and J lost 2, with 14 bases in between. CDR3 nucleotide sequence: TGTGCCAGCAGCCTTTCCTCAGGGGACACAGATACGCAGTATTTT. Residues: CASSLSSGDTDTQYF.